Shown below are 30 T cell receptor beta chains from a single sample sequenced in a study of blood T cell repertoires in COVID-19. Repertoires were generated with immunoSEQ multiplex PCR, while TCRdb's copy carries only in-frame clones and drops some. The sample lists about 200,000 clones, about 90% occurring once. Sequences were obtained from peripheral blood. The receptors stem from a man in his fifties or sixties with acute or convalescent COVID-19.

This chain links TRBV7-6 with TRBJ2-7, with 10 bases fitting TRBD1. Germline lookup yields CDR1 SGHVS and CDR2 FNYEAQ. The J segment lost 6 bases and the V segment lost 3 bases, leaving 8 bases of the junction unmatched. This CDR3 spans 15 amino acids. CDR3 sequence (DNA): TGTGCCAGCAGCTTGGAGGGGACAGGGGCGGGCGAGCAGTACTTC. Amino acid sequence: CASSLEGTGAGEQYF.

The chain combines TRBV15 with TRBJ2-7, with 9 bases that match TRBD2. The CDR3 runs 16 residues. V lost 1 base and J lost 6; bases outside the gene matches: 10. From germline, CDR1 is LNHNV and CDR2 YYDKDF (reference sequence). CDR3 nucleotides: TGTGCCACCAGCAGAGTTGTGGCGGGAGGGCCGGGCGAGCAGTACTTC. Encoded protein: CATSRVVAGGPGEQYF.

The V and J genes are TRBV4-1 and TRBJ1-2; no definite D call. The germline CDR1 and CDR2 sequences are MGHRA and YSYEKL. The CDR3 has 15 amino acids. Trimming took 0 bases from V and 3 from J, leaving 11 bases between them. The chain's CDR3 is CASSQELLQDYGYTF. The DNA of the CDR3 is TGCGCCAGCAGCCAAGAACTCTTGCAGGACTATGGCTACACCTTC.

As to this clone: At one boundary the junction diverges from the germline segment, which might be a read error. Other DNA sequences in this specimen translate into the identical CDR3. The chain uses TRBV9 and TRBJ1-1, with D perhaps matching TRBD1 (5 bases). From germline, CDR1 is SGDLS and CDR2 YYNGEE. CDR3 length: 13 amino acids. CDR3 sequence: CASSVQGGTEAFF. The DNA of the CDR3 is TGTGCCAGCAGCGTGCAGGGTGGGACTGAGGCTTTCTTT.

The chain carries TRBV6-1 and TRBJ2-4, with D perhaps TRBD2 (7 bases). Trimming removed 3 bases from V and 7 bases from J, with 19 bases in between. From germline, CDR1 is MNHNS and CDR2 SASEGT. The CDR3 totals 16 residues. CDR3 protein: CASSDAGTIGGNIQYF. In DNA, the CDR3 is TGTGCCAGCAGTGATGCCGGGACTATCGGGGGCAACATTCAGTACTTC.

This clone was seen a handful of times. The chain couples TRBV18 to TRBJ2-2; a possible D gene is TRBD2 (5 bases). Germline-derived CDR1 and CDR2 are KGHSH and LQKENI. The CDR3 extends over 15 amino acids. Trimming cost V 8 bases and J 0 bases, with 13 bases left between them. The CDR3 nucleotides read TGTGCCAGCCACGACCGAGCGGCGAACACCGGGGAGCTGTTTTTT. It encodes CASHDRAANTGELFF.

This clone was counted once. The V gene is TRBV2, the J gene TRBJ2-3; the match to TRBD1 covers 11 bases. V lost 6 bases and J lost 4; bases outside the gene matches: 6. Germline CDR1 is SNHLY and CDR2 is FYNNEI. CDR3 length: 15 residues. CDR3 loop: CASRTGTGGADTQYF. The CDR3 coding sequence is TGTGCCAGCAGGACCGGGACAGGGGGGGCAGATACGCAGTATTTT.

This CDR3 reads CATSRQGGNSPLHF. CDR3 nucleotides: TGTGCCACCAGCAGACAGGGTGGTAATTCACCCCTCCACTTT. V is TRBV15 and J is TRBJ1-6, with D perhaps matching TRBD1 (5 bases). The CDR3 is 14 residues long. V was trimmed by 2 bases and J by 6 bases, leaving 8 bases between them. CDR1 and CDR2 from the germline V gene are LNHNV and YYDKDF (reference sequence).

The chain carries TRBV15 and TRBJ1-5; D uncertain. This CDR3 region has 14 residues. Between the trimmed V and J ends, which lost 6 bases and 4 bases, there was a span of 13 bases. Per germline, CDR1 LNHNV and CDR2 YYDKDF (reference sequence). The CDR3 coding sequence is TGTGCCACCAGATCCTTTGCCGGGAATCAGCCCCAGCATTTT. It yields the protein CATRSFAGNQPQHF.

The chain uses TRBV9 and TRBJ1-6, with a weak D call TRBD1 (5 bases). This CDR3 has 16 amino acids. The germline CDR1 and CDR2 sequences are SGDLS and YYNGEE. V was shortened by 4 bases and J by 0 bases, with 11 bases between the two germline ends. CDR3 bases: TGTGCCAGCAGCCTCAGGGAAAGCTCCTATAATTCACCCCTCCACTTT. This codes for CASSLRESSYNSPLHF.

The chain links TRBV7-9 to TRBJ2-1; no reliable D call. The CDR3 totals 12 residues. Germline V gene sequence: CDR1 SEHNR, CDR2 FQNEAQ (reference sequence). The V gene lost 1 base and the J gene lost 10 bases, with 8 bases spanning the gap. The CDR3 DNA follows: TGTGCCAGCAGCTTAGGGGCTCGGGAGCAGTTCTTC. Amino acid sequence: CASSLGAREQFF.

This rearrangement joins TRBV5-1 to TRBJ1-4; D is unresolved. Germline loops: CDR1 SGHRS, CDR2 YFSETQ. Deletions cut 3 bases from V and 4 bases from J, with 13 bases between. There are 15 residues in the CDR3. DNA of the CDR3: TGCGCCAGCAGCTCGCGCTGGGCCGTTAATGAAAAACTGTTTTTT. It translates to CASSSRWAVNEKLFF.

The chain is built from TRBV19 and TRBJ2-5; D unclear. V lost 3 bases, J lost 5 bases, and 22 bases lay in between. Germline-derived CDR1 and CDR2 are LNHDA and SQIVND (reference sequence). The CDR3 has 17 residues. The CDR3 coding sequence is TGTGCCAGTAGTATTTATCCGGGTTCTGGGTACTCGGAGACCCAGTACTTC. As protein: CASSIYPGSGYSETQYF.

This rearrangement joins TRBV3-1 (or the pseudogene TRBV3-2) to TRBJ2-5; TRBD1 aligns across 7 bases. Germline CDR1 and CDR2: LGHDT and YNNKEL (reference sequence). The CDR3 totals 14 residues. With 5 bases clipped from V and 1 base from J, the junction kept 4 bases outside the gene matches. CDR3 loop: CASSYYRGQETQYF. The CDR3 nucleotides read TGTGCCAGCAGCTATTACAGGGGCCAAGAGACCCAGTACTTC.

The chain combines TRBV11-2 with TRBJ2-4; weak D call: TRBD1 (5 bases). CDR1 is SGHAT and CDR2 is FQNNGV in the germline V gene. Trimming cost V 5 bases and J 0 bases, with 11 bases left between them. This CDR3 is built from 15 residues. The CDR3 DNA sequence: TGTGCCAGCAGCGTAAAGGGGCTAGCCAAAAACATTCAGTACTTC. As protein: CASSVKGLAKNIQYF.

The rearrangement joins TRBV7-3 to TRBJ2-1, with unresolved D. Trimming took 4 bases from V and 9 from J, leaving 16 bases between them. The CDR3 loop spans 14 amino acids. Germline loops: CDR1 SGHTA, CDR2 FQGTGA. The CDR3 loop reads CASSSYSSNGEQFF. The DNA for the CDR3 is TGTGCCAGCAGCTCTTACTCGAGCAATGGTGAGCAGTTCTTC.

The chain has TRBV11-2 and TRBJ2-3, with a tentative D call TRBD2 (6 bases). The CDR3 loop spans 13 amino acids. The germline gives CDR1 SGHAT, CDR2 FQNNGV. Between the trimmed V and J ends, which lost 4 bases and 6 bases, there was a span of 11 bases. The CDR3 reads CASSSGRFDTQYF. The CDR3 DNA is TGTGCCAGCAGCTCGGGGAGGTTTGATACGCAGTATTTT.

The chain is built from TRBV10-2 and TRBJ1-3; D remains unclear. V lost 5 bases, J lost 4 bases, and 24 bases lay in between. This CDR3 contains 18 residues. Germline CDR1 and CDR2: WSHSY and SAAADI. CDR3 sequence (DNA): TGCGCCAGCAGTATGAGGGCAGCTACGGACTTGGGGGGAAACACCATATATTTT. It encodes CASSMRAATDLGGNTIYF.

This clone was picked up one time. The CDR3 DNA reads TGTGCCAGCTCAGAGACGCCCGGGACAGGGGAAGAAAAACTGTTTTTT. Its protein is CASSETPGTGEEKLFF. The V call is TRBV18, the J call TRBJ1-4, with 10 nucleotides matching TRBD1. Germline CDR1 KGHSH, CDR2 LQKENI. The CDR3 length is 16 residues. J was trimmed by 8 bases and V by 5 bases; bases with no gene match: 11.

V and J are TRBV28 and TRBJ1-6; D gene unclear. CDR3 length: 16 residues. V was clipped by 5 bases and J by 0 bases, with 11 bases between them. Per the germline V gene, CDR1 is MDHEN and CDR2 is SYDVKM. The CDR3, as DNA: TGTGCCAGCAGTGTCGTACAGAGCTCCTATAATTCACCCCTCCACTTT. Encoded protein: CASSVVQSSYNSPLHF. Full variable domain (rest looked up from reference TRBV28 and TRBJ1-6): DVKVTQSSRYLVKRTGEKVFLECVQDMDHENMFWYRQDPGLGLRLIYFSYDVKMKEKGDIPEGYSVSREKKERFSLILESASTNQTSMYLCASSVVQSSYNSPLHFGNGTRLTVT.

The chain is built from TRBV18 and TRBJ2-3; the match to TRBD1 covers 10 bases. Germline assignment: CDR1 KGHSH and CDR2 LQKENI. The CDR3 is 14 amino acids. Losses at the gene ends were 3 bases for V and 6 bases for J; bases not matched to a gene: 3. The CDR3 protein is CASSPGTGADTQYF. DNA of the CDR3: TGTGCCAGCTCACCGGGGACAGGGGCCGATACGCAGTATTTT.

This clone was picked up one time. This sequence joins TRBV19 and TRBJ2-1; D gene unclear. The CDR3 totals 13 residues. Looked up from germline, CDR1 is LNHDA and CDR2 is SQIVND (reference sequence). With 7 bases removed from V and 0 bases from J, the gap between germline ends came to 7 bases. The CDR3 nucleotides read TGTGCCAGTAATCCTAACTCCTACAATGAGCAGTTCTTC. It translates to CASNPNSYNEQFF. Supplemented by reference TRBV19 and TRBJ2-1, the full variable domain reads DGGITQSPKYLFRKEGQNVTLSCEQNLNHDAMYWYRQDPGQGLRLIYYSQIVNDFQKGDIAEGYSVSREKKESFPLTVTSAQKNPTAFYLCASNPNSYNEQFFGPGTRLTVL.

The J gene is TRBJ1-5, the V gene TRBV30; D may be TRBD1 (5 bases). Germline V gene lookup returns CDR1 GTSNPN and CDR2 SVGIG (reference sequence). The V gene lost 2 bases and the J gene lost 7 bases, with 15 bases spanning the gap. CDR3 length: 14 amino acids. This chain's CDR3 is CAWSPGQEGQPQHF. The CDR3 DNA reads as TGTGCCTGGAGTCCCGGACAAGAAGGGCAGCCCCAGCATTTT.

V usage is TRBV6-2 or TRBV6-3 and J usage is TRBJ2-7; tentative D call: TRBD2 (5 bases). Germline assignment: CDR1 MNHEY and CDR2 SVGEGT. This CDR3 has 13 amino acids. The germline V and J ends were trimmed by 5 bases and 2 bases, with 10 bases remaining between them. The CDR3 nucleotides read TGTGCCAGCAGTGACCGGGATCCCTACGAGCAGTACGTC. It specifies CASSDRDPYEQYV.

The chain has TRBV18 and TRBJ2-3; TRBD2 aligns across 12 bases. V was pared by 3 bases and J by 2 bases, with 3 bases of the junction left unmatched. Germline assignment: CDR1 KGHSH and CDR2 LQKENI. This CDR3 spans 16 amino acids. As DNA, the CDR3 is TGTGCCAGCTCACCCCTAGCGGGGGGGATCACAGATACGCAGTATTTT. Translation gives CASSPLAGGITDTQYF.

The gene calls are TRBV3-1 (or the pseudogene TRBV3-2) and TRBJ1-6, with unresolved D. Trimming removed 1 base at V and 11 bases at J, with 9 bases between. The CDR3 covers 13 residues. The germline V gene encodes CDR1 LGHDT and CDR2 YNNKEL (reference sequence). As DNA, the CDR3 is TGTGCCAGCAGCCAAGCCAGGAACCCACCCCTCCACTTT. This encodes CASSQARNPPLHF.

The rearrangement joins TRBV19 to TRBJ1-5, with D perhaps matching TRBD1 (5 bases). Germline loops: CDR1 LNHDA, CDR2 SQIVND (reference sequence). The V gene lost 3 bases and the J gene lost 2 bases, with 20 bases spanning the gap. CDR3 size: 18 residues. The CDR3 protein is CASSIAPRGGGRNQPQHF. For the CDR3, the DNA is TGTGCCAGTAGTATTGCGCCCCGCGGCGGGGGACGCAATCAGCCCCAGCATTTT.

V is TRBV7-9 and J is TRBJ2-3, with D perhaps matching TRBD1 (6 bases). CDR3 length equals 16 residues. The germline V gene encodes CDR1 SEHNR and CDR2 FQNEAQ (reference sequence). V was cut by 5 bases and J by 4 bases, with 19 bases left in between. This chain's CDR3 is CASSPVSGVLADTQYF. CDR3 in DNA: TGTGCCAGCAGCCCCGTCTCAGGGGTGTTGGCAGATACGCAGTATTTT.

The chain links TRBV19 to TRBJ2-5, with 9 bases fitting TRBD1. CDR3 length: 14 amino acids. J gave up 5 bases and V 5 bases, and 6 bases lay outside the gene matches. Germline CDR1 LNHDA, CDR2 SQIVND (reference sequence). The CDR3 sequence: CASSGNRGQETQYF. CDR3 in DNA: TGTGCCAGTAGTGGAAACAGGGGGCAGGAGACCCAGTACTTC. Using reference TRBV19 and TRBJ2-5 for the parts outside the CDR3, the full variable domain is DGGITQSPKYLFRKEGQNVTLSCEQNLNHDAMYWYRQDPGQGLRLIYYSQIVNDFQKGDIAEGYSVSREKKESFPLTVTSAQKNPTAFYLCASSGNRGQETQYFGPGTRLLVL.

The chain employs TRBV7-2 and TRBJ1-5; D is possibly TRBD1 (5 bases). The CDR3 is 15 amino acids. Germline V CDR1 and CDR2: SGHTA, FQGNSA. The V and J ends lost 5 bases and 0 bases respectively, with 11 bases between them. CDR3 sequence: CASSQRTGSNQPQHF. In DNA form, the CDR3 reads TGTGCCAGCAGCCAACGAACAGGTAGCAATCAGCCCCAGCATTTT.